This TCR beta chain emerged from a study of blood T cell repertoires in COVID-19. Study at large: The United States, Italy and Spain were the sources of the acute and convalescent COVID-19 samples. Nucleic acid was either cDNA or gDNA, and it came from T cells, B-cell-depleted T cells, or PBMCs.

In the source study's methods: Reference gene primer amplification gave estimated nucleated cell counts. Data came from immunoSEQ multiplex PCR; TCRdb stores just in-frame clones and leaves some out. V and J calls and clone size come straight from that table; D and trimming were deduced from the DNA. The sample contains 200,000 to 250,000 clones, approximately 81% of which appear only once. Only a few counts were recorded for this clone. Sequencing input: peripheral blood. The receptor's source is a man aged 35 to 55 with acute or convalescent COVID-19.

The CDR3 reads CASSLVQNEAFF. The CDR3 nucleotides are TGTGCCAGCAGCTTAGTGCAGAATGAAGCTTTCTTT. This rearrangement joins TRBV11-3 to TRBJ1-1; D remains unclear. Germline CDR1 and CDR2: SGHNT and YENEEA. This CDR3 is 12 amino acids long. Trimming pared 1 base from V and 7 bases from J, leaving 7 bases between.